Each of the 10 T cell receptor beta chains below was sequenced from the same sample in a study of T cells in Graves' hyperthyroidism and ophthalmopathy. RNA transcripts yielded amplified TCR beta CDR3 regions. TCR CDR3 regions were first amplified by RT-PCR with HTBI primers. TCRdb passed the multiplex PCR reads through MiXCR, listing each CDR3 protein once. The sample shows 500,000 to 800,000 distinct CDR3 sequences, roughly 15% of them seen only once. The sequenced sample was blood. These TCRs come from a woman aged 45-65 years with Graves' ophthalmopathy.

This clonotype was seen repeatedly, ten times or more. CDR3: CASSLGTRLAGSGYEQYF. The CDR3 DNA follows: TGTGCCAGCAGCTTAGGTACGCGACTAGCAGGATCAGGGTACGAGCAGTACTTC. The gene calls are TRBV11-3 and TRBJ2-7, with 7 bases fitting TRBD2. V trimming: 1 base; J trimming: 4 bases; junction bases outside the gene matches: 16. The CDR3 spans 18 residues. Per germline, CDR1 SGHNT and CDR2 YENEEA.

This clonotype came up many times. The V and J genes are TRBV20-1 and TRBJ2-7; D gene ambiguous. The CDR3 contains 15 residues. V was shortened by 6 bases and J by 2 bases, with 20 bases between the two germline ends. Germline V gives CDR1 DFQATT, CDR2 SNEGSKA (reference sequence). As DNA, the CDR3 is TGCAGTGCCATAACCCCGTTGGGAAGAGCCTACGAGCAGTACTTC. This codes for CSAITPLGRAYEQYF.

This clonotype came up many times. The DNA for the CDR3 is TGTGCCAGCAGTTTATCAACGGGAGAGGGCTCAACAGATACGCAGTATTTT. Its translation: CASSLSTGEGSTDTQYF. This chain links TRBV12-3 or TRBV12-4 with TRBJ2-3, with D perhaps matching TRBD2 (6 bases). Deletions cut 2 bases from V and 3 bases from J, with 18 bases between. The CDR3 covers 17 residues.

The chain joins TRBV24-1 to TRBJ2-1; the match to TRBD2 covers 12 bases. The CDR3 length is 19 residues. After removal of 1 base from V and 4 bases from J, the junction contained 10 bases not matched to a gene. Germline-derived CDR1 and CDR2 are KGHDR and SFDVKD. The CDR3 spells CATSDFASGGGGTYNEQFF. The CDR3 DNA follows: TGTGCCACCAGTGATTTCGCTAGCGGGGGGGGGGGGACGTACAATGAGCAGTTCTTC.

This clonotype was counted many times. This chain links TRBV4-2 with TRBJ1-2; TRBD1 matches 7 bases. The germline V gene has CDR1 LGHNA and CDR2 YNFKEQ. The CDR3 sequence is 16 residues long. The trim removed 4 bases at V and 0 bases at J, leaving 8 bases unmatched. CDR3 residues: CASSPTPGTANYGYTF. The CDR3 nucleotides are TGTGCCAGCAGCCCCACCCCCGGGACAGCTAACTATGGCTACACCTTC.

This clonotype was detected once. The rearrangement links TRBV28 to TRBJ1-5, with a tentative D call TRBD1 (6 bases). Germline lookup yields CDR1 MDHEN and CDR2 SYDVKM. This CDR3 contains 15 residues. The V and J ends lost 4 bases and 7 bases respectively, with 17 bases between them. CDR3 protein: CASSYLDRTSQPQHF. CDR3 DNA sequence: TGTGCCAGCAGTTACCTCGACAGGACGTCCCAGCCCCAGCATTTT.

This clonotype was recorded at least ten times. This chain links TRBV6-2 or TRBV6-3 with TRBJ1-1; unclear D gene. Trimming stripped 0 bases from V and 0 bases from J, with 14 bases between. Germline V CDR1 and CDR2: MNHEY, SVGEGT. The CDR3 sequence is 17 residues long. CDR3 nucleotide sequence: TGTGCCAGCAGTTACTCGCGTGGGCAGCAGATGAACACTGAAGCTTTCTTT. It codes for CASSYSRGQQMNTEAFF.

This clonotype came up many times. This chain links TRBV20-1 with TRBJ2-1; 7 bases align to TRBD1. Trimming removed 6 bases from V and 2 bases from J; junction bases left unmatched: 10. Germline V lookup: CDR1 DFQATT, CDR2 SNEGSKA (reference sequence). The CDR3 is 15 residues long. CDR3 in DNA: TGCAGTGCAGCCGACAGGGTGGGTGCCTACAATGAGCAGTTCTTC. This codes for CSAADRVGAYNEQFF.

This clonotype was recorded at least ten times. This chain connects TRBV20-1 to TRBJ2-3; 8 nucleotides line up with TRBD2. Germline CDR1 and CDR2: DFQATT and SNEGSKA (reference sequence). The CDR3 extends over 15 amino acids. The CDR3 DNA sequence: TGCACCCCCTTCAGCGGGAGCGTGGGAGGAGATACGCAGTATTTT. Amino acids: CTPFSGSVGGDTQYF.

There are a few counts of this clonotype. One base away lies a much larger clone, so this may be a sequencing read error. The V call is TRBV5-1, the J call TRBJ2-1; 8 nucleotides line up with TRBD2. Per the germline V gene, CDR1 is SGHRS and CDR2 is YFSETQ. There are 15 residues in the CDR3. In DNA form, the CDR3 reads TGCGCCAGCAGCGAGGTAGCGGGACCCTACAATGAGCAGCTCTTC. Protein sequence: CASSEVAGPYNEQLF. Using reference TRBV5-1 and TRBJ2-1 for the parts outside the CDR3, the full variable domain is KAGVTQTPRYLIKTRGQQVTLSCSPISGHRSVSWYQQTPGQGLQFLFEYFSETQRNKGNFPGRFSGRQFSNSRSEMNVSTLELGDSALYLCASSEVAGPYNEQLFGPGTRLTVL.